The T cell receptor beta chain under discussion was sequenced for a study of blood T cells in healthy people across ages. Study observations and caveats: Aged donors had fewer naive CD4+ cells and lower diversity than long-lived donors.

With a J-beta primer mix and a sample-barcoded 5' primer, a second PCR ran about 6 to 11 cycles. One entry per CDR3 protein results from TCRdb running MiXCR on the 5' RACE reads. The sample lists 650,000 to 700,000 distinct CDR3 sequences; about 51% were seen once. The CDR3 is 14 amino acids. Germline V gives CDR1 MGHRA, CDR2 YSYEKL. The V end was cut by 4 bases, the J end by 6 bases, with 15 bases between. In regard to this clonotype: Its antigen is unidentified.

Samples had at least 7 million PBMCs isolated from them. The V and J genes are TRBV4-1 and TRBJ1-2; D uncertain. Input material: blood. The TCR originated in a woman of 80 years or more in good health. The CDR3 DNA sequence: TGCGCCAGCAGCCCATCTCGGGGTATTAATGGCTACACCTTC. Protein sequence: CASSPSRGINGYTF.